This entry lists 21 T cell receptor beta chains sequenced from one sample in a study of T cells in Graves' hyperthyroidism and ophthalmopathy. RNA transcripts gave rise to amplified TCR beta CDR3 regions. HTBI primers were the set used in a first-round RT-PCR of the TCR CDR3. MiXCR, run by TCRdb on the multiplex PCR reads, gives a single entry per CDR3 protein. The sample comprises 500,000 to 600,000 distinct CDR3 sequences, 40% to 55% of which are singletons, and about 45% rests with the top ten. Sequences were obtained from peripheral blood or thyroid tissue (not recorded which). The receptors originated from an adult woman with Graves' disease, either hyperthyroidism or ophthalmopathy (not recorded which).

The chain has TRBV7-9 and TRBJ1-1, with 7 positions matching TRBD1. V gave up 3 bases and J gave up 10 bases; unmatched junction bases: 5. Germline assignment: CDR1 SEHNR and CDR2 FQNEAQ (reference sequence). The CDR3 loop spans 12 amino acids. The CDR3 protein is CASSLGQGGAFF. Written as DNA, the CDR3 is TGTGCCAGCAGCTTGGGCCAGGGGGGAGCTTTCTTT. Drawing the rest from reference TRBV7-9 and TRBJ1-1, the complete variable domain is DTGVSQNPRHKITKRGQNVTFRCDPISEHNRLYWYRQTLGQGPEFLTYFQNEAQLEKSRLLSDRFSAERPKGSFSTLEIQRTEQGDSAMYLCASSLGQGGAFFGQGTRLTVV.

The sample holds one count of this clonotype. The chain carries TRBV9 and TRBJ1-1; no reliable D call. The germline V and J ends were trimmed by 0 bases and 1 base, with 7 bases remaining between them. This CDR3 contains 14 residues. CDR1 is SGDLS and CDR2 is YYNGEE in the germline V gene. CDR3: CASSVDGQNTEAFF. DNA of the CDR3: TGTGCCAGCAGCGTAGACGGGCAGAACACTGAAGCTTTCTTT.

For the CDR3, the DNA is TGTGCCAGCAGCCAATCCGAGACTAGCGGACCCACCCAGTACTTC. It encodes CASSQSETSGPTQYF. The chain combines TRBV14 with TRBJ2-5, with 9 bases fitting TRBD2. This CDR3 spans 15 amino acids. Germline CDR1 is SGHDN and CDR2 is FVKESK. Losses at the gene ends were 2 bases for V and 8 bases for J; bases not matched to a gene: 9. Full variable domain (remainder filled in from reference TRBV14 and TRBJ2-5): EAGVTQFPSHSVIEKGQTVTLRCDPISGHDNLYWYRRVMGKEIKFLLHFVKESKQDESGMPNNRFLAERTGGTYSTLKVQPAELEDSGVYFCASSQSETSGPTQYFGPGTRLLVL.

This chain's CDR3 is CSVELNEAFF. CDR3 sequence (DNA): TGCAGCGTTGAACTAAATGAAGCTTTCTTT. This rearrangement joins TRBV29-1 to TRBJ1-1; D is unresolved. The ends were cut back, 2 bases at V and 7 bases at J, with 5 bases in the middle. CDR1 and CDR2 (germline): SQVTM, ANQGSEA. The CDR3 is 10 amino acids. Full variable domain (remainder filled in from reference TRBV29-1 and TRBJ1-1): SAVISQKPSRDICQRGTSLTIQCQVDSQVTMMFWYRQQPGQSLTLIATANQGSEATYESGFVIDKFPISRPNLTFSTLTVSNMSPEDSSIYLCSVELNEAFFGQGTRLTVV.

The V and J genes are TRBV2 and TRBJ2-1, with 7 bases aligning to TRBD1. The CDR3 is made up of 14 amino acids. The germline V gene encodes CDR1 SNHLY and CDR2 FYNNEI. The V gene end was trimmed by 8 bases and the J gene end by 6 bases; junction bases not matched to a gene: 10. CDR3 sequence: CASLIGQAGNEQFF. The CDR3 DNA is TGTGCCAGCTTAATTGGACAGGCCGGCAATGAGCAGTTCTTC.

This clonotype showed up many times. The chain combines TRBV27 with TRBJ1-6, with D uncertain. Trimming cost V 3 bases and J 7 bases, with 7 bases left between them. Germline CDR1 reads MNHEY; CDR2 reads SMNVEV (reference sequence). CDR3 length equals 13 residues. This CDR3 is CASSFGENSPLHF. The CDR3 region has the DNA TGTGCCAGCAGTTTTGGGGAAAATTCACCCCTCCACTTT.

This clonotype came up many times. The chain has TRBV29-1 and TRBJ1-1; D is undetermined. The CDR3 contains 12 residues. The ends were cut back, 3 bases at V and 5 bases at J, with 10 bases in the middle. CDR1 and CDR2 (germline): SQVTM, ANQGSEA. The CDR3 loop is CSVEALTTEAFF. Written as DNA, the CDR3 is TGCAGCGTTGAGGCGCTCACGACTGAAGCTTTCTTT. The full variable domain, with the rest looked up from reference TRBV29-1 and TRBJ1-1, is SAVISQKPSRDICQRGTSLTIQCQVDSQVTMMFWYRQQPGQSLTLIATANQGSEATYESGFVIDKFPISRPNLTFSTLTVSNMSPEDSSIYLCSVEALTTEAFFGQGTRLTVV.

In its sample, this clonotype was seen many times. V and J are TRBV20-1 and TRBJ2-5, with TRBD1 matching over 7 bases. CDR1 DFQATT and CDR2 SNEGSKA come from the germline V gene (reference sequence). The trim removed 4 bases at V and 5 bases at J, leaving 7 bases unmatched. The CDR3 sequence is 13 residues long. The DNA for the CDR3 is TGCAGTGCTAAGGGACAGTTGAAGGAGACCCAGTACTTC. Its protein is CSAKGQLKETQYF.

In the case of this clonotype: One end of the junction is discordant with germline, which a read error may explain. The chain has TRBV7-3 and TRBJ1-1; no clear D. CDR3 length: 13 amino acids. CDR1 and CDR2 (germline): SGHTA, FQGTGA. CDR3 bases: TGTGCCAGCAGCCAGGTAGCCGAGACTGGAGCTTTCTTT. It yields the protein CASSQVAETGAFF. Drawing the rest from reference TRBV7-3 and TRBJ1-1, the complete variable domain is GAGVSQTPSNKVTEKGKYVELRCDPISGHTALYWYRQSLGQGPEFLIYFQGTGAADDSGLPNDRFFAVRPEGSVSTLKIQRTERGDSAVYLCASSQVAETGAFFGQGTRLTVV.

This clonotype has just a few counts. The chain uses TRBV29-1 and TRBJ2-6; TRBD2 agrees at 10 bases. CDR1 is SQVTM, CDR2 ANQGSEA, per germline. The trim removed 3 bases at V and 1 base at J, leaving 3 bases unmatched. The CDR3 length is 16 residues. The CDR3 spells CSVDLAGVSGANVLTF. CDR3 nucleotide sequence: TGCAGCGTTGATCTAGCGGGAGTGTCTGGGGCCAACGTCCTGACTTTC.

This clonotype was counted at least ten times. CDR3 residues: CASGKDRNSPLHF. The CDR3 region has the DNA TGCGCCAGCGGCAAGGACAGAAATTCACCCCTCCACTTT. The rearrangement uses TRBV5-1 and TRBJ1-6, with D possibly being TRBD1 (6 bases). The CDR3 loop spans 13 amino acids. V was shortened by 7 bases and J by 7 bases, with 12 bases between the two germline ends. Germline V CDR1 and CDR2: SGHRS, YFSETQ.

The rearrangement links TRBV7-9 to TRBJ2-7; no definite D call. The V end was cut by 5 bases, the J end by 6 bases, with 17 bases between. This CDR3 is built from 14 residues. Germline V lookup: CDR1 SEHNR, CDR2 FQNEAQ (reference sequence). CDR3: CASSPRIESSEQYF. The CDR3, as DNA: TGTGCCAGCAGCCCTCGTATAGAGTCTTCCGAGCAGTACTTC.

The CDR3 spells CAIRQGGALGNTIYF. CDR3 DNA sequence: TGTGCCATCAGACAGGGAGGGGCGCTTGGAAACACCATATATTTT. V usage is TRBV10-3 and J usage is TRBJ1-3; D might be TRBD1 (6 bases). Germline loops: CDR1 ENHRY, CDR2 SYGVKD. Between the trimmed V and J ends, which lost 6 bases and 3 bases, there was a span of 15 bases. CDR3 length: 15 amino acids.

The chain uses TRBV10-3 and TRBJ2-6; D is perhaps TRBD1 (5 bases). In germline, CDR1 is ENHRY, CDR2 SYGVKD. V shed 6 bases and J shed 4 bases, with 10 bases lying between them. The CDR3 sequence is 14 residues long. This CDR3 reads CAIRLDTGANVLTF. For the CDR3, the DNA is TGTGCCATCAGATTGGACACAGGGGCCAACGTCCTGACTTTC.

This clonotype appeared a few times. The V gene is TRBV2, the J gene TRBJ2-2; D is possibly TRBD1 or TRBD2 (5 bases each). CDR1 SNHLY and CDR2 FYNNEI come from the germline V gene. Trimming left V 7 bases short and J 7 bases short, with 16 bases between. This CDR3 comprises 14 residues. This CDR3 reads CASTGTKGSGELFF. The CDR3 bases are TGTGCCAGCACAGGGACCAAGGGTAGCGGGGAGCTGTTTTTT.

This chain joins TRBV7-8 and TRBJ1-1, with D hard to call. V was clipped by 9 bases and J by 7 bases, with 15 bases between them. This CDR3 region has 12 residues. Germline-derived CDR1 and CDR2 are SGHVS and FQNEAQ. CDR3 coding DNA: TGTGCCAGTAGTATACGTAGAGATGAAGCTTTCTTT. This encodes CASSIRRDEAFF.

Many counts were recorded for this clonotype. The chain links TRBV7-6 to TRBJ2-7; a possible D gene is TRBD1 (5 bases). This CDR3 comprises 13 residues. V gave up 3 bases and J gave up 7 bases, with 13 bases separating them. Germline assignment: CDR1 SGHVS and CDR2 FNYEAQ. Here the CDR3 reads CASSFRQKGEQYF. The CDR3 coding sequence is TGTGCCAGCAGCTTTCGACAGAAAGGGGAGCAGTACTTC.

This chain uses TRBV2 with TRBJ1-4, with D possibly being TRBD1 (6 bases). The CDR3 is made up of 12 amino acids. Looked up from germline, CDR1 is SNHLY and CDR2 is FYNNEI. V lost 6 bases and J 10 bases, leaving 12 bases between the germline ends. CDR3 sequence (DNA): TGTGCCAGCAGACAGGGTGCTGGAAAACTGTTTTTT. Translation: CASRQGAGKLFF.

This clonotype showed up many times. The gene calls are TRBV20-1 and TRBJ1-2, with D perhaps matching TRBD1 (5 bases). The CDR3 totals 12 residues. V was cut by 3 bases and J by 6 bases, with 11 bases left in between. From germline, CDR1 is DFQATT and CDR2 SNEGSKA (reference sequence). CDR3 nucleotides: TGCAGTGCTAGTAGAGGGGATGATGGCTACACCTTC. Its protein product is CSASRGDDGYTF.

This clonotype was found a few times. The chain has TRBV9 and TRBJ2-3; D possibly uses TRBD1 or TRBD2 (6 bases each). CDR1 is SGDLS, CDR2 YYNGEE, per germline. This CDR3 region has 17 residues. V was trimmed by 5 bases and J by 7 bases, leaving 26 bases between them. The CDR3 region is CASSQGGSGQSINTQYF. In nucleotides, the CDR3 is TGTGCCAGCAGTCAAGGGGGTAGCGGACAAAGCATAAATACGCAGTATTTT.

The V and J genes are TRBV6-4 and TRBJ2-7, with D maybe TRBD1 (5 bases). V shed 10 bases and J shed 7 bases, with 17 bases lying between them. The CDR3 length is 12 residues. Germline V gives CDR1 MRHNA, CDR2 SNTAGT. Here the CDR3 reads CATKSTVLEQYF. In nucleotides, the CDR3 is TGTGCCACCAAGTCGACAGTGCTGGAGCAGTACTTC.